This T cell receptor beta chain was profiled in a study of siplizumab effects on memory and regulatory T cells. Note on this clone: Its cognate antigen is unknown.

The length of the CDR3 is 16 residues. Germline V gene data show CDR1 as SGHTA and CDR2 as FQGNSA. With 4 bases clipped from V and 7 bases from J, the junction kept 7 bases outside the gene matches. Broader study findings: Relative to controls at more than 25%, mappable alloreactive CD4+ clones exhibited a mean Treg-derived proportion of less than 70% with siplizumab. The authors could not assign a naive or memory phenotype to roughly 75-96% of proliferating CD4+ or CD8+ clones. A major contribution to the alloresponse seemed to be made by naive T cells, which seemed more diverse than memory cells. Siplizumab significantly reduced alloreactive sequences traceable to unstimulated CD4+ memory cells.

The method was immunoSEQ multiplex PCR; TCRdb's version includes in-frame clones alone and lacks a portion of them. Of roughly 120,000 clones in the sample, about 90% were seen once. The origin of this receptor is a human donor in good health. V gene TRBV7-2 combines with J gene TRBJ2-7; 16 bases fit TRBD2. The specimen sequenced was Tregs sorted from blood. Written as DNA, the CDR3 is TGTGCCAGCAGCTCCCGGGGACTAGCGGGAGGGGGTGAGCAGTACTTC. This sequence encodes CASSSRGLAGGGEQYF.